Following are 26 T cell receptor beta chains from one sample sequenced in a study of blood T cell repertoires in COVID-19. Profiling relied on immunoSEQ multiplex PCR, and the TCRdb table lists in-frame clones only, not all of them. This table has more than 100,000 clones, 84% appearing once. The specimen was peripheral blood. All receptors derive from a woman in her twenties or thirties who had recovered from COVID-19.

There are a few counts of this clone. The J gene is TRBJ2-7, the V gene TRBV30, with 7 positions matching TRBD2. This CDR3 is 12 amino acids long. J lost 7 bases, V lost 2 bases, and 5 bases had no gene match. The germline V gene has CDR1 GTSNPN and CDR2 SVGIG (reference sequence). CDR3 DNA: TGTGCCTGGAGTTCAACCGGGAGGGAGCAGTACTTC. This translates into CAWSSTGREQYF. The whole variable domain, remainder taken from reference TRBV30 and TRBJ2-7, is SQTIHQWPATLVQPVGSPLSLECTVEGTSNPNLYWYRQAAGRGLQLLFYSVGIGQISSEVPQNLSASRPQDRQFILSSKKLLLSDSGFYLCAWSSTGREQYFGPGTRLTVT.

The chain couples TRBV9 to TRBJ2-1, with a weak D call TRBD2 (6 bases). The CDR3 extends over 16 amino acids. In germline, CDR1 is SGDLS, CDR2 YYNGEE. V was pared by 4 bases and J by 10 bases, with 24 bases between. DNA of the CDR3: TGTGCCAGCAGCCCGGGGGACGGGACGGGGCAAAGAGAGCAGTTCTTC. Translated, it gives CASSPGDGTGQREQFF.

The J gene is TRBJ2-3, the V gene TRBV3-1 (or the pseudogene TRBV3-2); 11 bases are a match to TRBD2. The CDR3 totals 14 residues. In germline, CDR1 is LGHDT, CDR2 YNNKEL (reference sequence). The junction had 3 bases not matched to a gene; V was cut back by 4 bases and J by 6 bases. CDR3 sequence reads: CASSPSGGYDTQYF. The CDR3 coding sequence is TGTGCCAGCAGCCCTAGCGGGGGGTATGATACGCAGTATTTT.

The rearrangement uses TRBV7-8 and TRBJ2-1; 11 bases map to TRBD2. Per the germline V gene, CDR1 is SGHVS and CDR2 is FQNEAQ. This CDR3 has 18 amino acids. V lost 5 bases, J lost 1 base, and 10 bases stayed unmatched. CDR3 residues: CASSKRTGTSGSYNEQFF. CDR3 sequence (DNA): TGTGCCAGCAGCAAGCGGACCGGGACTAGCGGTTCCTACAATGAGCAGTTCTTC.

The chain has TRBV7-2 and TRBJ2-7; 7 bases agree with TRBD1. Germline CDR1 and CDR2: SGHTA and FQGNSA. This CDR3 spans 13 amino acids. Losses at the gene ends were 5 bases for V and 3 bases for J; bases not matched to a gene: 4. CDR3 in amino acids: CASSQRQGYEQYF. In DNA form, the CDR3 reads TGTGCCAGCAGCCAAAGACAGGGCTACGAGCAGTACTTC.

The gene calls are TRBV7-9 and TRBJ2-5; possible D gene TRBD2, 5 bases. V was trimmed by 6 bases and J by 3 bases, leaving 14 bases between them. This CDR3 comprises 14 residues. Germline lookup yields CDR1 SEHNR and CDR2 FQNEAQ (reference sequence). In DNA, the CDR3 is TGTGCCAGCAGACAAGGGAGTAGAGAAGAGACCCAGTACTTC. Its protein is CASRQGSREETQYF.

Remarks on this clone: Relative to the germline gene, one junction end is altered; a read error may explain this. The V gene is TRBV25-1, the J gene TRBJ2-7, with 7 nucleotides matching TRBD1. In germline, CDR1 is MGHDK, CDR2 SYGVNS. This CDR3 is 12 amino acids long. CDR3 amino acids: CASSDSGRGISF. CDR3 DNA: TGTGCCAGCAGTGACTCAGGCAGGGGGATAAGCTTC.

The CDR3 sequence is CASSPISKGLADGFFSYNEQFF. DNA for the CDR3: TGTGCCAGCTCACCGATAAGTAAAGGACTAGCGGATGGTTTCTTCTCCTACAATGAGCAGTTCTTC. The V and J genes are TRBV18 and TRBJ2-1, with 10 nucleotides matching TRBD2. This CDR3 region has 22 residues. The V and J ends lost 3 bases and 0 bases, in that order; junction bases with no gene match: 20. Germline V gene sequence: CDR1 KGHSH, CDR2 LQKENI.

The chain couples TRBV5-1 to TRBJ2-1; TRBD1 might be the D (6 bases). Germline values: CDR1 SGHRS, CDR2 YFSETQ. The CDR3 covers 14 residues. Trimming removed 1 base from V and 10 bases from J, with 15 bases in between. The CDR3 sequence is CASSLRTAGWEQFF. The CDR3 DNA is TGCGCCAGCAGCTTGCGGACAGCCGGTTGGGAGCAGTTCTTC.

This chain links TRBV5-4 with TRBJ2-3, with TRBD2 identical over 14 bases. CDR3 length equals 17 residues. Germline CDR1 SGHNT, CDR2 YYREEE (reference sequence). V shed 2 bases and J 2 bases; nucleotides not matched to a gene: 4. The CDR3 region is CASSLGLAGGSTDTQYF. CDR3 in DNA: TGTGCCAGCAGCTTAGGACTAGCGGGAGGTTCCACAGATACGCAGTATTTT.

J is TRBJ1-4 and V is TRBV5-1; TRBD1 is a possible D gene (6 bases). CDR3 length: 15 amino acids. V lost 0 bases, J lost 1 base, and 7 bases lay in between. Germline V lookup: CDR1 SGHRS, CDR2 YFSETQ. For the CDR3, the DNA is TGCGCCAGCAGCTTGGTAGGGGGAACTAATGAAAAACTGTTTTTT. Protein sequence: CASSLVGGTNEKLFF.

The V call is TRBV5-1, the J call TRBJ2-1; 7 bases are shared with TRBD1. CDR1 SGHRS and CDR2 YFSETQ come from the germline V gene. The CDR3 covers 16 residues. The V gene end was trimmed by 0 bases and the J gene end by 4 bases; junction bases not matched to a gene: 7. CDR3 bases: TGCGCCAGCAGCTTGGGGACAGGCATTGCATACAATGAGCAGTTCTTC. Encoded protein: CASSLGTGIAYNEQFF.

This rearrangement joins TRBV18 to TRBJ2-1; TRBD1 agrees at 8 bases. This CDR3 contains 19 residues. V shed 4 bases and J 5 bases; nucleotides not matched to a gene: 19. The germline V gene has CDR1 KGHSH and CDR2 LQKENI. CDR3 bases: TGTGCCAGCTCACGCGCGCCGGGACAGGACGCGCGGTCCCACAATGAGCAGTTCTTC. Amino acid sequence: CASSRAPGQDARSHNEQFF.

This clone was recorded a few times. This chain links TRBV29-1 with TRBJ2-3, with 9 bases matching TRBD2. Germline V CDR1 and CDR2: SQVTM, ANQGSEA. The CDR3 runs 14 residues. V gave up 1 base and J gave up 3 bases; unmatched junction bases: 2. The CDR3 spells CSVEGGRGTDTQYF. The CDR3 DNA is TGCAGCGTTGAAGGCGGGAGGGGGACAGATACGCAGTATTTT.

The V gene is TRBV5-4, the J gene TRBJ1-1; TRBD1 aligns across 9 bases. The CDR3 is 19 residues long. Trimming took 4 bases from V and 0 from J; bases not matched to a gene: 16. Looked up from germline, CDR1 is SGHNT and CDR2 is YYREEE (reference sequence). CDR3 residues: CASSHTRDREALMNTEAFF. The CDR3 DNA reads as TGTGCCAGCAGCCATACCCGGGACAGGGAAGCCCTCATGAACACTGAAGCTTTCTTT.

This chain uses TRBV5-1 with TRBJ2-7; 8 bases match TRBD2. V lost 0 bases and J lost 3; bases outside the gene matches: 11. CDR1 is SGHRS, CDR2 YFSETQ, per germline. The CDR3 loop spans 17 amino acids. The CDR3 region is CASSLGRLSGRLYEQYF. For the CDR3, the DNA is TGCGCCAGCAGCTTGGGGCGACTAAGCGGGAGACTCTACGAGCAGTACTTC.

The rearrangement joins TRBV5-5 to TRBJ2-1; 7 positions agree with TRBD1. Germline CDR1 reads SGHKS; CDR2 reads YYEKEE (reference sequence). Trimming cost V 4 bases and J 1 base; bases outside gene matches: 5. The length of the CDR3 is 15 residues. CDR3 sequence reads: CASSDREKSYNEQFF. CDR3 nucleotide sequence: TGTGCCAGCAGCGACAGGGAGAAGTCCTACAATGAGCAGTTCTTC.

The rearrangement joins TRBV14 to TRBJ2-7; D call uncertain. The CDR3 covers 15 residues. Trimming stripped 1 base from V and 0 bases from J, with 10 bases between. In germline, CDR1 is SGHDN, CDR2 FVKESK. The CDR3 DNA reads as TGTGCCAGCAGCCAAGGTTTGAGGCGCTCCTACGAGCAGTACTTC. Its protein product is CASSQGLRRSYEQYF.

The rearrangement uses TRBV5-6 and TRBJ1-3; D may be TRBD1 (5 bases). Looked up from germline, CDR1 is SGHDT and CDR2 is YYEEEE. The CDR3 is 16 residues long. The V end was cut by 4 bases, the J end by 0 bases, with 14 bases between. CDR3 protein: CASSLSGLLSGNTIYF. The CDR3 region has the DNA TGTGCCAGCAGCCTCTCAGGGCTCCTCTCTGGAAACACCATATATTTT.

The CDR3 is CASSYSGQSTYEQYF. CDR3 sequence (DNA): TGTGCCAGCAGTTACTCCGGACAGAGTACCTACGAGCAGTACTTC. The rearrangement joins TRBV6-6 to TRBJ2-7; D is possibly TRBD1 (6 bases). The CDR3 runs 15 residues. V was pared by 0 bases and J by 2 bases, with 11 bases between. Germline values: CDR1 MNHNY, CDR2 SVGAGI (reference sequence).

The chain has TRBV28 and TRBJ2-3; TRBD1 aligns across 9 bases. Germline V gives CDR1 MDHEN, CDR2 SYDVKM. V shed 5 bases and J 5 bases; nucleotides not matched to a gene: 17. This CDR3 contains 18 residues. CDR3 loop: CASSTITPGQGVLDTQYF. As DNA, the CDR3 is TGTGCCAGCAGTACTATTACTCCGGGACAGGGAGTGTTAGATACGCAGTATTTT. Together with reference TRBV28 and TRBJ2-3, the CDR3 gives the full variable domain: DVKVTQSSRYLVKRTGEKVFLECVQDMDHENMFWYRQDPGLGLRLIYFSYDVKMKEKGDIPEGYSVSREKKERFSLILESASTNQTSMYLCASSTITPGQGVLDTQYFGPGTRLTVL.

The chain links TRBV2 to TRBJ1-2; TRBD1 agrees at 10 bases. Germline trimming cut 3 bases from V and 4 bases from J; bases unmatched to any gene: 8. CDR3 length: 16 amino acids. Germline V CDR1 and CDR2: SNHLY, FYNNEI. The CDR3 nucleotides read TGTGCCAGCAGTGACGGGACAGGGGAGAATCGCTATGGCTACACCTTC. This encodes CASSDGTGENRYGYTF.

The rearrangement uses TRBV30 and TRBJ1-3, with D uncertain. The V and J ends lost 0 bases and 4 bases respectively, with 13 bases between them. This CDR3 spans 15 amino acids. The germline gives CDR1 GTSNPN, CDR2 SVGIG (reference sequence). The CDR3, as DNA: TGTGCCTGGAGTGTATCGGGGTCTTTGGGAAACACCATATATTTT. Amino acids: CAWSVSGSLGNTIYF.

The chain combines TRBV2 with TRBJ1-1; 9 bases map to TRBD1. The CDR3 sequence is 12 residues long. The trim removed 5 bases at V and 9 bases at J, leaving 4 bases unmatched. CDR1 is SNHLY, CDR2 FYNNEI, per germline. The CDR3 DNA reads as TGTGCCAGCAGTTCCACAGGGGGCAAAGCTTTCTTT. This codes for CASSSTGGKAFF.

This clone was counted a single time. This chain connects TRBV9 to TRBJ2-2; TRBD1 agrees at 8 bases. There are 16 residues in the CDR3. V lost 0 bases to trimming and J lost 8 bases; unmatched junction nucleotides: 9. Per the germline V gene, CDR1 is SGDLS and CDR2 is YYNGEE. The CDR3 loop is CASSVGGRGRLGELFF. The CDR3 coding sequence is TGTGCCAGCAGCGTAGGAGGCAGGGGGCGGTTAGGGGAGCTGTTTTTT.

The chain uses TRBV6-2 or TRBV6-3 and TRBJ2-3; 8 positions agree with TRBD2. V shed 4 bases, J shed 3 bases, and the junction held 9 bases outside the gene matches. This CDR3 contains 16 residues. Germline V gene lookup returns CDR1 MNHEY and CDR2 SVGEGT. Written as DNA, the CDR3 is TGTGCCAGCAGTTCCGCCGGGCGGGGGGTTACAGATACGCAGTATTTT. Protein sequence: CASSSAGRGVTDTQYF.